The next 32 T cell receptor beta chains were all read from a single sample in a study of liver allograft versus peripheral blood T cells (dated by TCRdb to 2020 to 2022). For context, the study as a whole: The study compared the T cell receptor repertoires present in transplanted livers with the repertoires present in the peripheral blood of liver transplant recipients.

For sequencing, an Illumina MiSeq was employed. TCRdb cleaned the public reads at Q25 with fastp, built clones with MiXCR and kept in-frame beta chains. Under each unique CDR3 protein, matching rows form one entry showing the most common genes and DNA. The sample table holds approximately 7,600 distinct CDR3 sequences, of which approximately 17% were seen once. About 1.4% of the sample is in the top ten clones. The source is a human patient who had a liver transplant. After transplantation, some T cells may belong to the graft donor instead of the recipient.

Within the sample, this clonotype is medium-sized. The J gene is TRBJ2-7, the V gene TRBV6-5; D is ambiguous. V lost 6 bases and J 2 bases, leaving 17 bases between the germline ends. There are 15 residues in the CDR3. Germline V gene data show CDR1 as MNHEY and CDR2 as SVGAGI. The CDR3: CASSSNLGPTYEQYF. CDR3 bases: TGTGCCAGCAGCTCGAACTTAGGCCCAACCTACGAGCAGTACTTC.

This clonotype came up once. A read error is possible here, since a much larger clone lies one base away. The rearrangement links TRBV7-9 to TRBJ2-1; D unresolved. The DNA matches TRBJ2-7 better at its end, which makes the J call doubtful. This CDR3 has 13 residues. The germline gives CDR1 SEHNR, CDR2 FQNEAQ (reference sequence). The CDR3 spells CASSSGQYNEQYF. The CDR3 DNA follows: TGTGCCAGCAGCTCGGGCCAGTACAATGAGCAGTACTTC.

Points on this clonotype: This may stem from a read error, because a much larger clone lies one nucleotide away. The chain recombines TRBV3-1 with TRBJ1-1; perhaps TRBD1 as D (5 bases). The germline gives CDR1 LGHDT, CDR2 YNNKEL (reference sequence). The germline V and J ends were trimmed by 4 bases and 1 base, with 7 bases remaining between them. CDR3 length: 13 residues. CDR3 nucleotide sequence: TGTGCCAGCAGCCGACAGCAGAACACTGAAGCTTTCTTT. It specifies CASSRQQNTEAFF.

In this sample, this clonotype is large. The CDR3 protein is CSGADSLNTEAFF. The CDR3 DNA reads as TGCAGCGGCGCGGACAGTTTGAACACTGAAGCTTTCTTT. This sequence joins TRBV29-1 and TRBJ1-1; possibly TRBD1 for D (6 bases). The germline V gene has CDR1 SQVTM and CDR2 ANQGSEA. The length of the CDR3 is 13 residues. With 7 bases removed from V and 0 bases from J, the gap between germline ends came to 12 bases.

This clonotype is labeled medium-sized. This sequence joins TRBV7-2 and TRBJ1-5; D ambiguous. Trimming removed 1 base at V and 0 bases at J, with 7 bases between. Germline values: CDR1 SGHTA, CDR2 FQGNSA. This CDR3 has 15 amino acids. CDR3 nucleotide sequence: TGTGCCAGCAGCTTAGGTCATAATAGCAATCAGCCCCAGCATTTT. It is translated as CASSLGHNSNQPQHF.

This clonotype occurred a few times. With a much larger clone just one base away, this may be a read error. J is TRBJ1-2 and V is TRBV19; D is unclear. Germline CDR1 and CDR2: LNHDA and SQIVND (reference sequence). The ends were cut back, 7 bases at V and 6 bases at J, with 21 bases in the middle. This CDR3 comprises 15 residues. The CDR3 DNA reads TGTGCCAGTATTCTTACCGCCGGGCCGGGTCATGGCTACACCTTC. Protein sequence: CASILTAGPGHGYTF. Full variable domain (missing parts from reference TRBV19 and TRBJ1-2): DGGITQSPKYLFRKEGQNVTLSCEQNLNHDAMYWYRQDPGQGLRLIYYSQIVNDFQKGDIAEGYSVSREKKESFPLTVTSAQKNPTAFYLCASILTAGPGHGYTFGSGTRLTVV.

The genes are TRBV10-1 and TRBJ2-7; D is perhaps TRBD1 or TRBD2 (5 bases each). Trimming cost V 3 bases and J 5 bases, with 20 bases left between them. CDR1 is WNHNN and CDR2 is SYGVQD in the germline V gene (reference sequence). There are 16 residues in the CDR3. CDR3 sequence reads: CASSEDCGLRGHEQYF. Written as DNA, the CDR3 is TGCGCCAGCAGTGAAGATTGTGGACTCCGGGGCCACGAGCAGTACTTC.

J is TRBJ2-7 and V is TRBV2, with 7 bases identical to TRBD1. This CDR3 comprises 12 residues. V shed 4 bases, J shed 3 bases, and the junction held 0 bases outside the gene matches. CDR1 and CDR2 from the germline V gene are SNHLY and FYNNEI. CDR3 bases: TGTGCCAGCAGTGGGGACAGCTACGAGCAGTACTTC. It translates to CASSGDSYEQYF.

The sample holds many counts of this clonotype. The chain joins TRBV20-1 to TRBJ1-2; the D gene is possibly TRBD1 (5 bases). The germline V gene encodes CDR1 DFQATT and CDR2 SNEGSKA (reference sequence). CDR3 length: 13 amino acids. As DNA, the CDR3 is TGCGGCACTTTGGAGGGGCTCGACTATGGCTACACCTTC. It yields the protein CGTLEGLDYGYTF.

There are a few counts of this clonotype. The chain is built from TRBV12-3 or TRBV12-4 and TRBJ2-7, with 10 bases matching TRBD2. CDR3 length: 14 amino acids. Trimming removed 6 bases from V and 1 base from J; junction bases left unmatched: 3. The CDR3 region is CASRVAGGSYEQYF. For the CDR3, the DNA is TGTGCCAGCAGAGTAGCGGGGGGATCCTACGAGCAGTACTTC.

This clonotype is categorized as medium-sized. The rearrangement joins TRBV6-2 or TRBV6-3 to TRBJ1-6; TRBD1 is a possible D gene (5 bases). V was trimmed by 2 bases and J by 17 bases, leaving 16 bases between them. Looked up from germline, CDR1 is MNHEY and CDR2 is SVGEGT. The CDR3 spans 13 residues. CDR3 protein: CASSYTEIGDFHF. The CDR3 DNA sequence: TGTGCCAGCAGTTACACGGAAATTGGGGACTTCCACTTT.

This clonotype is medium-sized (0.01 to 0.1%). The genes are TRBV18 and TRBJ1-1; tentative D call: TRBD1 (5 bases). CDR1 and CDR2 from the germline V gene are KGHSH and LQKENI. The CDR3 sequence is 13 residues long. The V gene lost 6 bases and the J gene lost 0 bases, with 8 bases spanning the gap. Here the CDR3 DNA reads TGTGCCAGCTCCTTGACAGTGAACACTGAAGCTTTCTTT. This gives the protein CASSLTVNTEAFF.

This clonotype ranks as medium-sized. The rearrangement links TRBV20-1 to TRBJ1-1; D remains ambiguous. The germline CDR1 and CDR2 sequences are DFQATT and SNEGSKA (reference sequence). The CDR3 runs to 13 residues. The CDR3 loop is CSVPRPSNTEAFF. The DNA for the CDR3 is TGCAGCGTTCCTAGGCCGTCGAACACTGAAGCTTTCTTT.

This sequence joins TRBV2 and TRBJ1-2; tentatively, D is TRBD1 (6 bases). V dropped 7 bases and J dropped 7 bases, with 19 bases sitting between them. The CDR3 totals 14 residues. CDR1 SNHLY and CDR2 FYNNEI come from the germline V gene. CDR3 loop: CASNSEGGLPGYTF. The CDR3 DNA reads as TGTGCCAGCAACTCCGAGGGGGGGCTGCCTGGCTACACCTTC.

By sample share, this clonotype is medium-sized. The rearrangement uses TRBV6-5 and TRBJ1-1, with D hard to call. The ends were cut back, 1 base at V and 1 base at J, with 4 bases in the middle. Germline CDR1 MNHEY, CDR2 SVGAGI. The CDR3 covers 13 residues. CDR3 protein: CASSYYWNTEAFF. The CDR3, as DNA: TGTGCCAGCAGTTACTACTGGAACACTGAAGCTTTCTTT.

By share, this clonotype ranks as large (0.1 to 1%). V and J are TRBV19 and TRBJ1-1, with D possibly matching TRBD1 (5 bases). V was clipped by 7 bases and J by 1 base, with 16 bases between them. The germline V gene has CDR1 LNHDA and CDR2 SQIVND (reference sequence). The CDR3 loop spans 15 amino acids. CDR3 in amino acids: CASKGHGDANTEAFF. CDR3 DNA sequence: TGTGCCAGTAAAGGCCACGGGGACGCGAACACTGAAGCTTTCTTT.

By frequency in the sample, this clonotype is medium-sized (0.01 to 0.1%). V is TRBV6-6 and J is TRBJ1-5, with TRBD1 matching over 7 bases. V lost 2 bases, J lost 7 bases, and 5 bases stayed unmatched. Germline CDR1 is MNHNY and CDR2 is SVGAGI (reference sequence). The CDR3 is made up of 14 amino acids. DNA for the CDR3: TGTGCCAGCAGTTACAGGGGGCGCGGGCAGCCCCAGCATTTT. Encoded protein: CASSYRGRGQPQHF.

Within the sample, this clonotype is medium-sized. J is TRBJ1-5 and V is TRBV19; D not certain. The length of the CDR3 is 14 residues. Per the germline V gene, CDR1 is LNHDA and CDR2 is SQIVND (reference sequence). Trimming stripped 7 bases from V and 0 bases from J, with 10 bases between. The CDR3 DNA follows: TGTGCCAGTACGGGTCTCTATAGCAATCAGCCCCAGCATTTT. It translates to CASTGLYSNQPQHF.

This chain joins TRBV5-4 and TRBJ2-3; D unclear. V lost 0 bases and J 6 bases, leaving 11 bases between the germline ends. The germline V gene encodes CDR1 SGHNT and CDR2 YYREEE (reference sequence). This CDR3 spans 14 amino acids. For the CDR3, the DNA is TGTGCCAGCAGCTTGGGCCCACTCGAGGATACGCAGTATTTT. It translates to CASSLGPLEDTQYF.

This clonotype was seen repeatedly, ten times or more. The DNA for the CDR3 is TGTGCCAGCAGCCTCGGGACTCCTGTCGAGGTTCGAAAACTGTTTTTT. This encodes CASSLGTPVEVRKLFF. The chain carries TRBV11-2 and TRBJ1-4, with D possibly TRBD1 on 5 matching bases. Deletions cut 5 bases from V and 10 bases from J, with 23 bases between. The CDR3 consists of 16 residues. CDR1 SGHAT and CDR2 FQNNGV come from the germline V gene.

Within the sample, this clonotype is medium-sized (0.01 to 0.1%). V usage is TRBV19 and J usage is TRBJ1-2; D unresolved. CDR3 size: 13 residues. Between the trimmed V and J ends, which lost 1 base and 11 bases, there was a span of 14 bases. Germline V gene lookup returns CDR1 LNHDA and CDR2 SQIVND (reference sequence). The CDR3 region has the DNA TGTGCCAGTAGTATAGGAACAGTACCAAAATACACCTTC. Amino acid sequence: CASSIGTVPKYTF.

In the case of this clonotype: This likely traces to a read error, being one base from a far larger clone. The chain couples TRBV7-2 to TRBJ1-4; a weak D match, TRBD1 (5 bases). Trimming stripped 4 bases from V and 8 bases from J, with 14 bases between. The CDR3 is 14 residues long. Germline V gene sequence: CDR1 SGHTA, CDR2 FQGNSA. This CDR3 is CASSSVVGEEKLFF. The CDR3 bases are TGTGCCAGCAGCTCTGTGGTAGGGGAAGAAAAACTGTTTTTT.

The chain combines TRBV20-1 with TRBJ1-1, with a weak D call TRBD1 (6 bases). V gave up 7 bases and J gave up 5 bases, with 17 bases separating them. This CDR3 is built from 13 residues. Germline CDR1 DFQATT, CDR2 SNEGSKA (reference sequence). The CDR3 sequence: CSVKSGVDTEAFF. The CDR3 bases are TGCAGTGTCAAGTCAGGGGTTGATACTGAAGCTTTCTTT.

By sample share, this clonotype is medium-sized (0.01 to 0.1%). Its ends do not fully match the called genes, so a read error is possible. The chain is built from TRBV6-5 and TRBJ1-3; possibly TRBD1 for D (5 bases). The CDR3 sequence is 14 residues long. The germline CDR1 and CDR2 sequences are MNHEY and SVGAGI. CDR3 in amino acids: CASTYGGAGNTIYF. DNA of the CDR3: TGTGCCAGCACTTACGGGGGAGCTGGAAACACCATATATTTT.

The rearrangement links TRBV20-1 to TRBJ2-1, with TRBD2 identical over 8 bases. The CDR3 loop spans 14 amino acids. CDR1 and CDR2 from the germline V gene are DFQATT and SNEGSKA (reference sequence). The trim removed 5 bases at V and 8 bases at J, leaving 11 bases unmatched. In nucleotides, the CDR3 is TGCAGTGCTGGGGGACTAGGTTCTCTCGATGAGCAGTTCTTC. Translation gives CSAGGLGSLDEQFF.

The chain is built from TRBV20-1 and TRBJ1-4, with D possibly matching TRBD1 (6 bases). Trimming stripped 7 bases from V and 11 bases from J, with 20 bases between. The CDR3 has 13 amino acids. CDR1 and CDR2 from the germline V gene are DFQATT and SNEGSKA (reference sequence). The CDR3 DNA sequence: TGCAGTGGGATGGAAGGAGCGAGGGGGAAACTGTTTTTT. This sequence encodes CSGMEGARGKLFF.

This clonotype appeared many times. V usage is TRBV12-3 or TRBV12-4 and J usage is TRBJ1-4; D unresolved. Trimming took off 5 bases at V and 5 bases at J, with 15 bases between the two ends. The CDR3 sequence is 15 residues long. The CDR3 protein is CASSLESGQNEKLFF. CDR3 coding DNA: TGTGCCAGCAGTCTAGAAAGCGGGCAAAATGAAAAACTGTTTTTT.

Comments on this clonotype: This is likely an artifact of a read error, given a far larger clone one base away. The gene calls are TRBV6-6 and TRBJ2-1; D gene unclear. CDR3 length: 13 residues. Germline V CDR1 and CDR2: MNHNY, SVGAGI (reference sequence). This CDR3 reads CASNSLGANEQLF. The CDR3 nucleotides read TGTGCCAGCAACTCCTTGGGCGCGAATGAGCAGCTCTTC.

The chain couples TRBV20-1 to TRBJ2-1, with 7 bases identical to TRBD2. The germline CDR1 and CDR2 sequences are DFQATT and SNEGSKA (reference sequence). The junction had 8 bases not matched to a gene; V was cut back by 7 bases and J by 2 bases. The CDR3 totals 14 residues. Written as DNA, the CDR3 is TGCAGTGTGACCAATGGACTAGCCTACAATGAGCAGTTCTTC. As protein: CSVTNGLAYNEQFF.

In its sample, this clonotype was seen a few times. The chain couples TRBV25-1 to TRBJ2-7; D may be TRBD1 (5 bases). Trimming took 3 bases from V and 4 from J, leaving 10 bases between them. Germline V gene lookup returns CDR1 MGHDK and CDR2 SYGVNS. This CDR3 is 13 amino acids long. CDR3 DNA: TGTGCCAGCAGTGACCTAGGGGCGTACGAGCAGTACTTC. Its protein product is CASSDLGAYEQYF.

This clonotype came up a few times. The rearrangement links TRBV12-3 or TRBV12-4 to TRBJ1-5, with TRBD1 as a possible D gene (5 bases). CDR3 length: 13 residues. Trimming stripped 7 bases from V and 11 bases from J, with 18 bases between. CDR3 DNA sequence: TGTGCCAGCACCAGACAGCTCGGGGGGGCCCAGCATTTT. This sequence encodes CASTRQLGGAQHF.

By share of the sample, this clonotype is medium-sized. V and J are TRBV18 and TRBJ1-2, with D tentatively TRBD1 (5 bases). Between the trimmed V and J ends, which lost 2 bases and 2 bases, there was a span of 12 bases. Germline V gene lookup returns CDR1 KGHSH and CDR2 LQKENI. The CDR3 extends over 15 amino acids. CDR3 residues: CASSPSGGANYGYTF. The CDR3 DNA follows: TGTGCCAGCTCACCAAGCGGAGGGGCGAACTATGGCTACACCTTC. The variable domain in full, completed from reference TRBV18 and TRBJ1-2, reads NAGVMQNPRHLVRRRGQEARLRCSPMKGHSHVYWYRQLPEEGLKFMVYLQKENIIDESGMPKERFSAEFPKEGPSILRIQQVVRGDSAAYFCASSPSGGANYGYTFGSGTRLTVV.